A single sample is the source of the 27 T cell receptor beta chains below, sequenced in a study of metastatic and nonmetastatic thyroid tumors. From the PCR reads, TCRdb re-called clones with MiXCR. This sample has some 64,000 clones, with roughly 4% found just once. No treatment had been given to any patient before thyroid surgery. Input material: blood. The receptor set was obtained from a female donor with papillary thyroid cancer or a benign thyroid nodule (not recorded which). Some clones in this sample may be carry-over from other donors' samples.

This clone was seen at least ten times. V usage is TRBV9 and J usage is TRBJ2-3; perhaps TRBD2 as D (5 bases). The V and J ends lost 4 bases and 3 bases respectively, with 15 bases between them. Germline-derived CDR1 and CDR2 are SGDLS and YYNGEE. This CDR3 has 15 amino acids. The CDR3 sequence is CASSPEGSGTDTQYF. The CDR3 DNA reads TGTGCCAGCAGCCCAGAGGGATCCGGGACAGATACGCAGTATTTT.

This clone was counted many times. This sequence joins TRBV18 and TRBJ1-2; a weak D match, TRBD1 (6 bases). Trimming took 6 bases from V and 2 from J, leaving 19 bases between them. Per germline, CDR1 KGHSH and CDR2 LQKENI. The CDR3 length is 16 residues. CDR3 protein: CASSPRGAGYNYGYTF. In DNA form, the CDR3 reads TGTGCCAGCTCGCCTAGGGGGGCAGGGTACAACTATGGCTACACCTTC.

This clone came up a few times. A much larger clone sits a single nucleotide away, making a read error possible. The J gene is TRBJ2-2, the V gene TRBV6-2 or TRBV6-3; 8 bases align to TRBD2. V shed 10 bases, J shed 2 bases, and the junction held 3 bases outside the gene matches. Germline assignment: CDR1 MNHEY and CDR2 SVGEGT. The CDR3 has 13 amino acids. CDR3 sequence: CATTSGNTGELFF. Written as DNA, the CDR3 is TGTGCCACTACTAGCGGAAACACCGGGGAGCTGTTTTTT.

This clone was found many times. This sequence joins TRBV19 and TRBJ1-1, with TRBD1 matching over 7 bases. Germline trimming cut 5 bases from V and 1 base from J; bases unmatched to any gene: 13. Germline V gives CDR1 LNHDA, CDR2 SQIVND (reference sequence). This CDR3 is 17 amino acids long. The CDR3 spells CASSPWDSRRGNTEAFF. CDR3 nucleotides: TGTGCCAGTAGTCCCTGGGACAGCCGAAGGGGGAACACTGAAGCTTTCTTT.

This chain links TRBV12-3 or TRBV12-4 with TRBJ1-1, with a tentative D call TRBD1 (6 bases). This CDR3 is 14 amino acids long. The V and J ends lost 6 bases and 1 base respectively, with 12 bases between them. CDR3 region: CASSAEGENTEAFF. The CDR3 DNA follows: TGTGCCAGCAGCGCAGAGGGGGAGAACACTGAAGCTTTCTTT.

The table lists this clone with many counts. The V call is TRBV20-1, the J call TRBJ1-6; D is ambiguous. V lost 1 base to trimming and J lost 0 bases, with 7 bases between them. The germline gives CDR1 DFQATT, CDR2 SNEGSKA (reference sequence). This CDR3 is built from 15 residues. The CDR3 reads CSARARSSYNSPLHF. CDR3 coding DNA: TGCAGTGCTAGAGCGAGGAGCTCCTATAATTCACCCCTCCACTTT.

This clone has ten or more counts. The CDR3 DNA sequence: TGCGCCAGCAGCTACACTCCGGGACGGAGCTATGGCTACACCTTC. Translation: CASSYTPGRSYGYTF. J is TRBJ1-2 and V is TRBV5-1, with a tentative D call TRBD1 (5 bases). This CDR3 is built from 15 residues. The V gene's germline CDR1 is SGHRS and CDR2 YFSETQ. V was clipped by 3 bases and J by 4 bases, with 16 bases between them.

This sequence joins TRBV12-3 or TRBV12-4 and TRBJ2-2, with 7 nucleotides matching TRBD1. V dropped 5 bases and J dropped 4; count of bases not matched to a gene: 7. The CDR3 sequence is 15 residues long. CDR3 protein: CASSAQGVVTGELFF. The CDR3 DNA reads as TGTGCCAGCAGTGCCCAGGGGGTTGTCACCGGGGAGCTGTTTTTT.

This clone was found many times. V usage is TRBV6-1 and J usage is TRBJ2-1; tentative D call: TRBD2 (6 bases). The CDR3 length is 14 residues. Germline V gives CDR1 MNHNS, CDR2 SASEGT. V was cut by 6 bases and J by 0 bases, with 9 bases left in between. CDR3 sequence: CASRRDSSYNEQFF. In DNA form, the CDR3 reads TGTGCCAGCAGGCGGGATAGCTCCTACAATGAGCAGTTCTTC.

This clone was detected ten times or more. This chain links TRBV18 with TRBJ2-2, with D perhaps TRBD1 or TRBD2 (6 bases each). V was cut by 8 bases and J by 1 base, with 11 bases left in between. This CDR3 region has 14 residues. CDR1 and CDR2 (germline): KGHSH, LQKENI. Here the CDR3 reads CASGGQRNTGELFF. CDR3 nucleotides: TGTGCCAGCGGGGGGCAGCGGAACACCGGGGAGCTGTTTTTT.

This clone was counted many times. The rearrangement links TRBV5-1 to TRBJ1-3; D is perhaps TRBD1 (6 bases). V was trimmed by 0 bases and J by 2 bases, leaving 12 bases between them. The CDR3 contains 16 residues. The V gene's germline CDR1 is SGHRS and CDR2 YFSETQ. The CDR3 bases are TGCGCCAGCAGCTTGGGGGTACAGGGACCTGGAAACACCATATATTTT. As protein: CASSLGVQGPGNTIYF.

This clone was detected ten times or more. The CDR3 DNA reads as TGCGCCAGCAGCCAAGGCTTATGGACAGGCGCCGGGGAGCTGTTTTTT. This sequence encodes CASSQGLWTGAGELFF. The V call is TRBV4-1, the J call TRBJ2-2; 7 positions agree with TRBD1. Trimming took 1 base from V and 6 from J; bases not matched to a gene: 8. The germline V gene encodes CDR1 MGHRA and CDR2 YSYEKL. The CDR3 runs 16 residues.

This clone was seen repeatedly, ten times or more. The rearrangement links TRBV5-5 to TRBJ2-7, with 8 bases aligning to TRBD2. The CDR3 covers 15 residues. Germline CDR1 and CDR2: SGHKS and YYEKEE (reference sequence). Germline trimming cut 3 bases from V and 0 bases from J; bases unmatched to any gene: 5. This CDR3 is CASSWGLGGSYEQYF. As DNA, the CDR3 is TGTGCCAGCAGCTGGGGACTAGGGGGCTCCTACGAGCAGTACTTC.

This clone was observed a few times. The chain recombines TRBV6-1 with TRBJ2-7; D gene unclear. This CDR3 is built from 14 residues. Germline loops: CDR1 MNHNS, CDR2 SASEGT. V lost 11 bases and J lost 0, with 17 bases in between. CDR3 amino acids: CAGIRVPNSYEQYF. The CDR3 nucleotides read TGTGCCGGCATCCGCGTACCAAACTCCTACGAGCAGTACTTC.

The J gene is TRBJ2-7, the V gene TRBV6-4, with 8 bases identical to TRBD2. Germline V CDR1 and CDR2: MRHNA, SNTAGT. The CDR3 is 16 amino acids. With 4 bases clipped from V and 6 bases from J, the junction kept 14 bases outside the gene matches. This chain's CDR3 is CASSVVAGSPTFEQYF. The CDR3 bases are TGTGCCAGCAGTGTGGTAGCGGGGAGTCCTACCTTCGAGCAGTACTTC.

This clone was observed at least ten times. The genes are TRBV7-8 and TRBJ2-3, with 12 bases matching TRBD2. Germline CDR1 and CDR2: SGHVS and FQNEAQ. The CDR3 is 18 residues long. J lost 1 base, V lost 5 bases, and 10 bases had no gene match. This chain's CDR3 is CASSQTSGSSRGTDTQYF. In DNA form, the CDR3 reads TGTGCCAGCAGCCAGACTAGCGGGAGCTCACGGGGCACAGATACGCAGTATTTT.

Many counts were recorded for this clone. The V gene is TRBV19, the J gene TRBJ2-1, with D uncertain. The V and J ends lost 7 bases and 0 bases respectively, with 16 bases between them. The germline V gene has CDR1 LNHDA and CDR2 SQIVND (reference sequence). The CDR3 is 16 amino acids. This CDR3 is CASTAYGESSYNEQFF. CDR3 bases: TGTGCCAGTACGGCTTACGGAGAGAGCTCCTACAATGAGCAGTTCTTC.

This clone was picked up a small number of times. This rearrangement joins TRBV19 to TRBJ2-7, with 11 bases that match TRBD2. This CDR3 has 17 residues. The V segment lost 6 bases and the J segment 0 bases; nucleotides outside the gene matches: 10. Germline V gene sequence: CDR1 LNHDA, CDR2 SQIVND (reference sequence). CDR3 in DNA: TGTGCCAGTAGCATTCTAGGCACTAGCGGGAGCTCCTACGAGCAGTACTTC. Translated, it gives CASSILGTSGSSYEQYF.

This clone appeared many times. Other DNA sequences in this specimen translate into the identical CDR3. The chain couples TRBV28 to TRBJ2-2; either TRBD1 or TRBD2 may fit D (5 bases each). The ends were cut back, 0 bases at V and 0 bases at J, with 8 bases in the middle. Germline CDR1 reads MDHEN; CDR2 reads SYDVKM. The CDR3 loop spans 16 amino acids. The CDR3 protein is CASSLWGVSNTGELFF. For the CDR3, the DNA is TGTGCCAGCAGTTTATGGGGGGTTTCGAACACCGGGGAGCTGTTTTTT.

CDR3 region: CASSLRLLGVYNSPLHF. The DNA for the CDR3 is TGTGCCAGCAGTTTACGACTGCTAGGGGTATATAATTCACCCCTCCACTTT. The chain uses TRBV27 and TRBJ1-6, with D possibly TRBD1 on 5 matching bases. Trimming cost V 2 bases and J 4 bases, with 15 bases left between them. Looked up from germline, CDR1 is MNHEY and CDR2 is SMNVEV (reference sequence). CDR3 length: 17 amino acids.

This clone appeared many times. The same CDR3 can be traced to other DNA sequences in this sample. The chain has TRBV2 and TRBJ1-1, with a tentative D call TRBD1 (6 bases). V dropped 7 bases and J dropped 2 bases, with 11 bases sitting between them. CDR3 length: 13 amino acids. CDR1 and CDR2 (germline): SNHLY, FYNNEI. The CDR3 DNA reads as TGTGCCAGCACCCAACAGGGAAACACTGAAGCTTTCTTT. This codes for CASTQQGNTEAFF.

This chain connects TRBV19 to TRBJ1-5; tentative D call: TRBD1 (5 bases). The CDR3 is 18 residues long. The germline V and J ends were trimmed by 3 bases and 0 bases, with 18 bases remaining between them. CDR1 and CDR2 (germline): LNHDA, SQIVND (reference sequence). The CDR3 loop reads CASSIRWAGTDSNQPQHF. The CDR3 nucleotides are TGTGCCAGTAGTATCAGGTGGGCCGGGACCGATAGCAATCAGCCCCAGCATTTT.

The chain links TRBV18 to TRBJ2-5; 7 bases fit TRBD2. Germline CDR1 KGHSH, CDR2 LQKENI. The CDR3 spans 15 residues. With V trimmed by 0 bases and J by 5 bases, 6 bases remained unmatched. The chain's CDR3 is CASSPPAGARETQYF. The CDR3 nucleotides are TGTGCCAGCTCACCACCTGCGGGAGCCCGGGAGACCCAGTACTTC.

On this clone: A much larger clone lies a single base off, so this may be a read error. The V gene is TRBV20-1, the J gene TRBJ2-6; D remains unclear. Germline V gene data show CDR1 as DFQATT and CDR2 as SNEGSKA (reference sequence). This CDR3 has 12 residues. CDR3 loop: CSGASVANVLTF. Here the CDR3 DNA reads TGCAGTGGGGCCTCTGTGGCCAACGTCCTGACTTTC.

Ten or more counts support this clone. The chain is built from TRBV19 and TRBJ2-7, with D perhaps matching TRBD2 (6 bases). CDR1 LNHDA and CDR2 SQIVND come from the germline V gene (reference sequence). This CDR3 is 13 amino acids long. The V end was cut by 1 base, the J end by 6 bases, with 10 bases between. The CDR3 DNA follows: TGTGCCAGTAGTATAGGGGCGGGATCCGAGCAGTACTTC. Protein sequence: CASSIGAGSEQYF. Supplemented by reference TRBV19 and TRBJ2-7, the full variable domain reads DGGITQSPKYLFRKEGQNVTLSCEQNLNHDAMYWYRQDPGQGLRLIYYSQIVNDFQKGDIAEGYSVSREKKESFPLTVTSAQKNPTAFYLCASSIGAGSEQYFGPGTRLTVT.

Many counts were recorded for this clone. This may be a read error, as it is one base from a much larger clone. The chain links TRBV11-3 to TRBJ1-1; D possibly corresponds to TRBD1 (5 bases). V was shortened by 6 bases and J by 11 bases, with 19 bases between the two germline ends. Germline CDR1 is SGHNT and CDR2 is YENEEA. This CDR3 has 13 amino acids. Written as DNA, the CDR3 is TGTGCCAGCAGTCATGGGACGGCCTTCCGGGCTTTCTTT. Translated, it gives CASSHGTAFRAFF.

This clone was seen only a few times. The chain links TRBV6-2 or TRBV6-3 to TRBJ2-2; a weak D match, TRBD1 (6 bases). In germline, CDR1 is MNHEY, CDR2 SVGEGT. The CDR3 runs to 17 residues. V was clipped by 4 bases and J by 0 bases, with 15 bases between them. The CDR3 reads CASSFLGQIANTGELFF. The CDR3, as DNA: TGTGCCAGCAGTTTTTTAGGACAGATCGCGAACACCGGGGAGCTGTTTTTT.